The rows below give T cell receptor beta chains drawn from one sample of a study of CD8+ T cells in alopecia areata. Sequencing was performed with immunoSEQ multiplex PCR; in TCRdb, only in-frame clones are kept and a portion is missing. The sample holds roughly 110,000 clones, roughly three fifths seen once. Here the sequenced sample was CD4+ T cells sorted from blood, taken at week 24, from a patient treated with tofacitinib. Every receptor here comes from a human donor with alopecia areata. The conserved cysteine and the conserved F or W are not part of the CDR3 here. A row's size may be missing; if present it is once, few, many or a size class.

j_call	clone_size	v_call	cdr3_aa
TRBJ1-4	NA	TRBV4-3	ASSHGGVGNSAKLF
TRBJ2-7	few	TRBV30	AWSRSSGREQY
TRBJ2-1	NA	TRBV15	ATSNRRTHGNEQF
TRBJ1-6	few	TRBV4-1	ASRSVGGRSPLH
TRBJ2-3	few	TRBV7-2	ASSWASGGRDTQY
TRBJ2-5	NA	TRBV4-2	ASSQPRVGQETQY
TRBJ2-5	NA	TRBV7-9	ASSATGLLVGETQY
TRBJ1-2	once	TRBV9	ASSVDLGINGYT
TRBJ2-2	NA	TRBV7-2	ASSLGLWSGELF
TRBJ2-1	NA	TRBV29-1	SVRREAYNEQF
TRBJ1-5	NA	TRBV15	ATSRTGISNQPQH
TRBJ1-2	NA	TRBV29-1	SVRTARSNYGYT
TRBJ2-5	NA	TRBV15	ATSPRGETQY
TRBJ1-4	NA	TRBV6-5	ASSYGVRTGEKLF
TRBJ2-7	NA	TRBV15	ATSRQRGGSYEQY
NA	NA	TRBV25-1	ASSELGGHEQY
TRBJ1-4	few	TRBV30	AWSPQGDNEKLF
TRBJ1-6	few	TRBV9	ASSVSNGSPLH
TRBJ1-2	NA	TRBV7-8	ASSLAVGGQGGYT
TRBJ2-1	NA	TRBV4-1	ASSQGPPASGEYNEQF
TRBJ2-1	few	TRBV4-1	ASSQDGVWSSYNEQF
TRBJ2-3	few	TRBV7-6	ASASVDRDTQY
TRBJ1-2	NA	TRBV5-6	ASSLADRGRNYGYT
TRBJ2-1	NA	TRBV10-3	AISADRRWEF
TRBJ2-3	NA	TRBV7-2	ASSLSSRTDTQY
TRBJ1-1	few	TRBV9	ASSVNRGEAF
TRBJ2-2	few	TRBV18	ASSSTQDTGELF
TRBJ2-7	NA	TRBV7-2	ASSSFGGEQY
TRBJ1-1	few	TRBV7-9	ASSLQGEGTEAF
TRBJ2-5	NA	TRBV11-2	ASSPFFAGVETQY
TRBJ2-5	NA	TRBV7-9	ASSWVIDSPETQY
TRBJ2-3	few	TRBV29-1	SVDRGGTDTQY
TRBJ1-5	NA	TRBV19	ASRSNGGGNQPQH
TRBJ1-1	NA	TRBV29-1	SVRYILGQGVSEAF
TRBJ1-1	NA	TRBV5-1	ASSFRGGSEIMNTEAF
TRBJ2-2	few	TRBV29-1	SGEATGELF
TRBJ2-7	once	TRBV6-5	ASTQTGFHEQY
TRBJ2-5	once	TRBV10-3	AISESVAGGETQY
TRBJ2-6	NA	TRBV30	AYIFSSGANVLT
TRBJ1-2	NA	TRBV4-3	ASSQDYGEDGYT
TRBJ1-1	NA	TRBV30	AWSVRPMNTEAF
TRBJ1-3	few	TRBV30	AWSGRQESSGNTIY
TRBJ2-7	NA	TRBV6-8	ASRGGVAKQY
TRBJ2-2	few	TRBV4-3	ASSQPGHTGELF
TRBJ1-2	NA	TRBV7-9	ASSLADYGYT
TRBJ1-2	few	TRBV29-1	SVALGQIYGYT
TRBJ2-2	NA	TRBV23-1	ASSHPTTSGRDSTGELF
TRBJ2-3	few	TRBV19	ASSTGGDTQY
TRBJ2-1	NA	TRBV10-3	AISGLQGGNEQF
TRBJ2-5	NA	TRBV30	AWSVQETQY
TRBJ2-2	NA	TRBV30	AWSVGGELF
TRBJ1-1	NA	TRBV4-3	ASSQRGKMNTEAF
TRBJ1-5	NA	TRBV7-9	ASSLDSHQPQH
TRBJ1-1	once	TRBV29-1	SVVRGNTEAF
TRBJ2-1	NA	TRBV4-1	ASSLSGPHEQF